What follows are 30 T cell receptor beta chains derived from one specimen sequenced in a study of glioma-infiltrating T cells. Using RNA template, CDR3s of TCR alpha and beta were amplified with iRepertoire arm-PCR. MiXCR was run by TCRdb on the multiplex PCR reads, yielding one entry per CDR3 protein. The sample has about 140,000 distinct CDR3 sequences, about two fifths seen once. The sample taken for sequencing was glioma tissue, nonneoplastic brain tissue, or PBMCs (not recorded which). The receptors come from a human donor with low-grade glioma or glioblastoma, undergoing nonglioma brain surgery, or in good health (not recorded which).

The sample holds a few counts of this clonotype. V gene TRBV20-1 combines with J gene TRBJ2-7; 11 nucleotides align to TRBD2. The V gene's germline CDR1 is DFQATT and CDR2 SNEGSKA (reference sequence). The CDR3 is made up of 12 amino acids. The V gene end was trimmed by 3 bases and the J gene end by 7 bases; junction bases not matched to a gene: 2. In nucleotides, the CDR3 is TGCAGTGCTAGGGGGACTAGCGGTGAGCAGTACTTC. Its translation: CSARGTSGEQYF.

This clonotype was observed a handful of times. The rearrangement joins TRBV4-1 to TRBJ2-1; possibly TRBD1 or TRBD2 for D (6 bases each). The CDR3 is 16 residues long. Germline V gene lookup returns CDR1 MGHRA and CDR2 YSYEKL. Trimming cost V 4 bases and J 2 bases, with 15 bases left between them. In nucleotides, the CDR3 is TGCGCCAGCAGCCCTTGGGGGGCAGGGACCTACAATGAGCAGTTCTTC. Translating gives CASSPWGAGTYNEQFF.

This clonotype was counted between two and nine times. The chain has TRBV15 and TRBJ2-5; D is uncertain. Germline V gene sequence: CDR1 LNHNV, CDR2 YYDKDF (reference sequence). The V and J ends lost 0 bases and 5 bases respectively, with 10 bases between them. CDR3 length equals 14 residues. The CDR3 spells CATSRDWGKETQYF. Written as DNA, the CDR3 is TGTGCCACCAGCAGAGACTGGGGAAAGGAGACCCAGTACTTC.

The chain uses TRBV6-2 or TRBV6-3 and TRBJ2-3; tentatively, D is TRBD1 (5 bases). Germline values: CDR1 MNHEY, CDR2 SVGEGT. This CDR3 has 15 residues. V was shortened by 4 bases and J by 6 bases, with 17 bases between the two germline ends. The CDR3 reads CASSLYRPPRDTQYF. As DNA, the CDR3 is TGTGCCAGCAGTTTATACAGGCCTCCGCGGGATACGCAGTATTTT.

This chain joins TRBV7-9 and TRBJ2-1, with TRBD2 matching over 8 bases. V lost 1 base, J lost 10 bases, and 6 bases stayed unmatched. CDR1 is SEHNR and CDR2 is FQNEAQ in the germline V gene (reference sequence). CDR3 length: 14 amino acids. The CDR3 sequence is CASSLGGAGDEQFF. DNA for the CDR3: TGTGCCAGCAGCTTAGGCGGAGCGGGGGACGAGCAGTTCTTC.

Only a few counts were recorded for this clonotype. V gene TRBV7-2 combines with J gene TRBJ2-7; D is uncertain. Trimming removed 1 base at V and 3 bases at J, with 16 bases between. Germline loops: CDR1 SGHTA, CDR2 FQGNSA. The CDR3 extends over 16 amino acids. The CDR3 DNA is TGTGCCAGCAGCTTAGGACATGACGGACCACTCTACGAGCAGTACTTC. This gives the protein CASSLGHDGPLYEQYF.

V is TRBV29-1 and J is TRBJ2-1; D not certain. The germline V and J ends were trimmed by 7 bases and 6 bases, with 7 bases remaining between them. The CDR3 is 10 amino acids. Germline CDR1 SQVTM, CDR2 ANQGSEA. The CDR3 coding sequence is TGCAGCGCCACGATCAATGAGCAGTTCTTC. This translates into CSATINEQFF.

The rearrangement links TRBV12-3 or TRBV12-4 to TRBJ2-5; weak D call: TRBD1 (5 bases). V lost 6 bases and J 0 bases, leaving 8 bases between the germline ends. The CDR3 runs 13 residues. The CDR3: CASRKDNQETQYF. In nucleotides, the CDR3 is TGTGCCAGCAGAAAGGACAACCAAGAGACCCAGTACTTC.

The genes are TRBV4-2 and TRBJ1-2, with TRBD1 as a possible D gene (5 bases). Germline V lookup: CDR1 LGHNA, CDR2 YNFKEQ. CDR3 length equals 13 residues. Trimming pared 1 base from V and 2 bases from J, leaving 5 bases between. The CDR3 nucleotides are TGTGCCAGCAGCCAAGGGGACAACTATGGCTACACCTTC. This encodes CASSQGDNYGYTF.

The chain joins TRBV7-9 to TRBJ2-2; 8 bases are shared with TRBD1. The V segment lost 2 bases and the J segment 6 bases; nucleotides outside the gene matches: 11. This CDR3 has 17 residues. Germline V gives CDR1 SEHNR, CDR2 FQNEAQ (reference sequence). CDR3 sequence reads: CASSLFFGQGISGELFF. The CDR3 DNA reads TGTGCCAGCAGCTTATTTTTTGGACAGGGAATTTCCGGGGAGCTGTTTTTT.

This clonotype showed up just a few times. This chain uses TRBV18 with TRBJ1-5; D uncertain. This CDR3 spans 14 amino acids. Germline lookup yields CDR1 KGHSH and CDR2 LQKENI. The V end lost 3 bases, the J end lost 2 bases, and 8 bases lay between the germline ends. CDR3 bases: TGTGCCAGCTCACCGGCTGGGGGCAATCAGCCCCAGCATTTT. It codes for CASSPAGGNQPQHF.

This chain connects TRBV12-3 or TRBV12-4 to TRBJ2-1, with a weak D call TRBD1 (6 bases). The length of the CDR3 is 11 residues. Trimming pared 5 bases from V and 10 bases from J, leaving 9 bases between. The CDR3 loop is CASSPGTEQFF. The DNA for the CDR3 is TGTGCCAGCAGTCCTGGGACAGAGCAGTTCTTC.

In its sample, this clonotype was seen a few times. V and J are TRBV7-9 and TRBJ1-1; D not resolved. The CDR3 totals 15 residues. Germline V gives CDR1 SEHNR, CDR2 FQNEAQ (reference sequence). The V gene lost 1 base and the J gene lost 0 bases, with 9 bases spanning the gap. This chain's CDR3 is CASSLGGTMNTEAFF. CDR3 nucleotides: TGTGCCAGCAGCTTAGGTGGTACCATGAACACTGAAGCTTTCTTT. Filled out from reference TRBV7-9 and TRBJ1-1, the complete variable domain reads DTGVSQNPRHKITKRGQNVTFRCDPISEHNRLYWYRQTLGQGPEFLTYFQNEAQLEKSRLLSDRFSAERPKGSFSTLEIQRTEQGDSAMYLCASSLGGTMNTEAFFGQGTRLTVV.

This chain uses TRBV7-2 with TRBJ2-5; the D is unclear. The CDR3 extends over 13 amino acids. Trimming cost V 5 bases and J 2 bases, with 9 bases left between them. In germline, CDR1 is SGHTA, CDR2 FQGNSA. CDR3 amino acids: CASSRLLQETQYF. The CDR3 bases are TGTGCCAGCAGCCGACTTCTTCAAGAGACCCAGTACTTC.

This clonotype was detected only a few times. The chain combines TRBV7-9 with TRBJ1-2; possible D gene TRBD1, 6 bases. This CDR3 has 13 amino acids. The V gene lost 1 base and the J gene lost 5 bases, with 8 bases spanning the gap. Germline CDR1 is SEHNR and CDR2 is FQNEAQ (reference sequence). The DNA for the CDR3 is TGTGCCAGCAGCTTAGAGGGGGTGTATGGCTACACCTTC. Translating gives CASSLEGVYGYTF. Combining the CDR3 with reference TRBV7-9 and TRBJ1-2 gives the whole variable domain DTGVSQNPRHKITKRGQNVTFRCDPISEHNRLYWYRQTLGQGPEFLTYFQNEAQLEKSRLLSDRFSAERPKGSFSTLEIQRTEQGDSAMYLCASSLEGVYGYTFGSGTRLTVV.

For the CDR3, the DNA is TGTGCCAGCAGCCCGGGGGCGGGGGGGGACTATGGCTACACCTTC. It specifies CASSPGAGGDYGYTF. The V call is TRBV6-6, the J call TRBJ1-2, with TRBD1 as a possible D gene (6 bases). From germline, CDR1 is MNHNY and CDR2 SVGAGI (reference sequence). There are 15 residues in the CDR3. V shed 6 bases and J shed 3 bases, with 17 bases lying between them.

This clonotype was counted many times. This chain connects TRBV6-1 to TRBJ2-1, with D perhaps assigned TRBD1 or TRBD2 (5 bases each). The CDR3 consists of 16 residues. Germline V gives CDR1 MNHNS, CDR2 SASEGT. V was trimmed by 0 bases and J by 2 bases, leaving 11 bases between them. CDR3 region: CASSEAFGDPYNEQFF. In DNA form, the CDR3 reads TGTGCCAGCAGTGAAGCTTTCGGGGACCCCTACAATGAGCAGTTCTTC.

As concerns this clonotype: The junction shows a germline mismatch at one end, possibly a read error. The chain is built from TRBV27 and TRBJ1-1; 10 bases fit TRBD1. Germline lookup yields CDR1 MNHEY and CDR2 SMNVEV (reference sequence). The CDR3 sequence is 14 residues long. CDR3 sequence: CVSSFGTGDTEAFF. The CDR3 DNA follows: TGTGTCAGCAGTTTTGGGACAGGGGACACTGAAGCTTTCTTT.

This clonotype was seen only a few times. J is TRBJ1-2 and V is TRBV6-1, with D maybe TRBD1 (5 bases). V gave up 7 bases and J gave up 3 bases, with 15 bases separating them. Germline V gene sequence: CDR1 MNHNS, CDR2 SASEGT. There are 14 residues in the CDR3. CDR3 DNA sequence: TGTGCCAGCATAGACCCCCGCAGGGACTATGGCTACACCTTC. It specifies CASIDPRRDYGYTF.

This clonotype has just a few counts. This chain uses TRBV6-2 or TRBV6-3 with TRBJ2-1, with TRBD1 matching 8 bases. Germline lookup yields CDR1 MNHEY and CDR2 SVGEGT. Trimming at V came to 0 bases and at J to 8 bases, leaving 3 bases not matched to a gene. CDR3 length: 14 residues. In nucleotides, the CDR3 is TGTGCCAGCAGTTACTCTCAGGGGGCCTATGAGCAGTTCTTC. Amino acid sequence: CASSYSQGAYEQFF.

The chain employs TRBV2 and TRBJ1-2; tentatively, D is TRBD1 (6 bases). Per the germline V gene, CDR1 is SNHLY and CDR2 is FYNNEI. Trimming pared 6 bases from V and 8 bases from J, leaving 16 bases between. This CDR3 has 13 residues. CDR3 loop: CASSAGRQGGYTF. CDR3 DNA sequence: TGTGCCAGCAGCGCGGGCCGTCAGGGGGGCTACACCTTC. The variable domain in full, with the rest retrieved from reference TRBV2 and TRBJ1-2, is EPEVTQTPSHQVTQMGQEVILRCVPISNHLYFYWYRQILGQKVEFLVSFYNNEISEKSEIFDDQFSVERPDGSNFTLKIRSTKLEDSAMYFCASSAGRQGGYTFGSGTRLTVV.

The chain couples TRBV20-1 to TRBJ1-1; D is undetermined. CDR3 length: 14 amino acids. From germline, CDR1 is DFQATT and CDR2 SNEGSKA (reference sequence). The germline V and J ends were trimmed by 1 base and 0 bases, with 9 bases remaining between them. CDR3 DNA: TGCAGTGCTAGAGTGGGAGGGATGAACACTGAAGCTTTCTTT. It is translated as CSARVGGMNTEAFF.

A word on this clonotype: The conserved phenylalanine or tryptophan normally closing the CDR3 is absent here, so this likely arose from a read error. In nucleotides, the CDR3 is TGTGCCAGCTCACTGGACAGGGGGCGTTATGGCTACACCCTC. It encodes CASSLDRGRYGYTL. The chain is built from TRBV18 and TRBJ1-2; 11 nucleotides agree with TRBD1. The CDR3 spans 14 residues. Germline CDR1 is KGHSH and CDR2 is LQKENI. The trim removed 4 bases at V and 5 bases at J, leaving 3 bases unmatched.

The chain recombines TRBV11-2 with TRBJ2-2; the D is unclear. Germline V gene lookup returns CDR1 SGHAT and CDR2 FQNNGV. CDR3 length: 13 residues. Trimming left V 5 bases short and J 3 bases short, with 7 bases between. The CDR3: CASSPHYTGELFF. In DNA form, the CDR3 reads TGTGCCAGCAGCCCCCACTACACCGGGGAGCTGTTTTTT.

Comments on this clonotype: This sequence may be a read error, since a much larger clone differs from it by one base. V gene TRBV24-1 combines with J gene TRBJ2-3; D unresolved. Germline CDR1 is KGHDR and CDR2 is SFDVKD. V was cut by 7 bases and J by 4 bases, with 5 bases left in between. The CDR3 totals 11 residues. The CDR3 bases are TGTGCCACCAGGAGAGCAGATACGCAGTATTTT. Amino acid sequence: CATRRADTQYF.

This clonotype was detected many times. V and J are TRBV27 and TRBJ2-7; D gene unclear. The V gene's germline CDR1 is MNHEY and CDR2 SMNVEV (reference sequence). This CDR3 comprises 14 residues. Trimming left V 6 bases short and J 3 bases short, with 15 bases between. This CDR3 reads CASRGFSSGYEQYF. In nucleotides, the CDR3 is TGTGCCAGCAGGGGTTTCAGCAGTGGCTACGAGCAGTACTTC.

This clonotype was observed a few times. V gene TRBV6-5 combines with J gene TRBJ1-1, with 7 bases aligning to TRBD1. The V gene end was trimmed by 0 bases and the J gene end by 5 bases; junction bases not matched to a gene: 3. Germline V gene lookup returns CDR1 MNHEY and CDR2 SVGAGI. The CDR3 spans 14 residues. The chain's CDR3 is CASSYSYRGTEAFF. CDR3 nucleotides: TGTGCCAGCAGTTACTCGTACAGGGGTACTGAAGCTTTCTTT.

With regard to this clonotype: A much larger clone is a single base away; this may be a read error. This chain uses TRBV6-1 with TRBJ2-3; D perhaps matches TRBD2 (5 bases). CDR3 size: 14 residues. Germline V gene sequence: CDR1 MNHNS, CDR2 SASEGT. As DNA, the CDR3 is TGTGACAGCAGTCTGGAGGCCTTCACAGATACGCAGTATTTT. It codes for CDSSLEAFTDTQYF.

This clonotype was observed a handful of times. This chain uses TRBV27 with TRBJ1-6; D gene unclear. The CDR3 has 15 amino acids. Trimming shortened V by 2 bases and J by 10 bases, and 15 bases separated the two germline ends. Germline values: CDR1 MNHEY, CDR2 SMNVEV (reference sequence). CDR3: CASSLGRLEGSPLHF. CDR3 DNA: TGTGCCAGCAGTTTAGGCCGTCTGGAAGGATCACCCCTCCACTTT.

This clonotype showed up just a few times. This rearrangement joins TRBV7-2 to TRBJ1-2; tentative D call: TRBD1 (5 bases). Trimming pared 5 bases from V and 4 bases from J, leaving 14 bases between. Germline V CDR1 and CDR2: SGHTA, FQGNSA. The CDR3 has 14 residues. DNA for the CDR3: TGTGCCAGCAGCAAGTCAGGGCTCCTCTATGGCTACACCTTC. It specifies CASSKSGLLYGYTF. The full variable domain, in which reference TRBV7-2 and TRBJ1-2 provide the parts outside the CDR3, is GAGVSQSPSNKVTEKGKDVELRCDPISGHTALYWYRQSLGQGLEFLIYFQGNSAPDKSGLPSDRFSAERTGGSVSTLTIQRTQQEDSAVYLCASSKSGLLYGYTFGSGTRLTVV.